The 10 T cell receptor beta chains given below trace back to one sample, sequenced in a study of shared clonotypes between healthy human individuals. Measured with immunoSEQ multiplex PCR; TCRdb has only the in-frame clones, and not every one. The sample contains 850,000 to 1,200,000 clones, approximately 70% of which appear only once. Sequencing used memory CD4+ T cells sorted from blood. This sample's subset: CD45RA-negative fraction. The source is a man in his late teens or twenties in good health.

The rearrangement uses TRBV2 and TRBJ2-3, with a weak D call TRBD2 (6 bases). The CDR3 is 16 amino acids. CDR1 is SNHLY, CDR2 FYNNEI, per germline. V lost 2 bases and J 2 bases, leaving 14 bases between the germline ends. The CDR3 DNA is TGTGCCAGCAGTGAACTAGGGCGGGGATTCACAGATACGCAGTATTTT. It specifies CASSELGRGFTDTQYF. Full variable domain (missing parts from reference TRBV2 and TRBJ2-3): EPEVTQTPSHQVTQMGQEVILRCVPISNHLYFYWYRQILGQKVEFLVSFYNNEISEKSEIFDDQFSVERPDGSNFTLKIRSTKLEDSAMYFCASSELGRGFTDTQYFGPGTRLTVL.

On this clone: At one end the junction does not follow the germline gene, possibly because of a read error. The sample carries other DNA sequences with the same CDR3. This sequence joins TRBV5-6 and TRBJ2-7, with D unresolved. This CDR3 has 11 residues. Germline V gene lookup returns CDR1 SGHDT and CDR2 YYEEEE. The DNA of the CDR3 is TGCGCCAGCAGCTCCAAGTACGAGCAGTACTTC. It specifies CASSSKYEQYF.

The sample holds one count of this clone. The gene calls are TRBV5-1 and TRBJ1-3; tentatively, D is TRBD1 (5 bases). Germline CDR1 reads SGHRS; CDR2 reads YFSETQ. With 4 bases removed from V and 0 bases from J, the gap between germline ends came to 11 bases. The CDR3 runs to 15 residues. CDR3 in amino acids: CASSPPGGSGNTIYF. The CDR3 nucleotides read TGCGCCAGCAGCCCCCCGGGGGGCTCTGGAAACACCATATATTTT.

The chain employs TRBV5-6 and TRBJ1-1; 10 nucleotides line up with TRBD1. V dropped 1 base and J dropped 1; count of bases not matched to a gene: 7. The CDR3 is made up of 17 amino acids. Germline lookup yields CDR1 SGHDT and CDR2 YYEEEE. The CDR3 bases are TGTGCCAGCAGCTTGATTGCCGGGACAGGGGCGAACACTGAAGCTTTCTTT. Its protein product is CASSLIAGTGANTEAFF.

The chain is built from TRBV7-8 and TRBJ2-7; TRBD2 might be the D (5 bases). CDR1 is SGHVS and CDR2 is FQNEAQ in the germline V gene. This CDR3 is built from 17 residues. V was trimmed by 3 bases and J by 0 bases, leaving 18 bases between them. CDR3 nucleotides: TGTGCCAGCAGCTTCCCGCCGCCTGGCGGGTTCTCCTACGAGCAGTACTTC. Protein sequence: CASSFPPPGGFSYEQYF. Based on the CDR3 plus reference TRBV7-8 and TRBJ2-7, the full variable domain is GAGVSQSPRYKVAKRGQDVALRCDPISGHVSLFWYQQALGQGPEFLTYFQNEAQLDKSGLPSDRFFAERPEGSVSTLKIQRTQQEDSAVYLCASSFPPPGGFSYEQYFGPGTRLTVT.

This clone was picked up a small number of times. The sample has other DNA sequences that encode this CDR3 too. The V and J genes are TRBV20-1 and TRBJ2-7; D is ambiguous. Between the trimmed V and J ends, which lost 6 bases and 4 bases, there was a span of 7 bases. Germline values: CDR1 DFQATT, CDR2 SNEGSKA (reference sequence). This CDR3 contains 10 residues. The CDR3 loop is CSALNYEQYF. For the CDR3, the DNA is TGCAGTGCGTTAAATTACGAGCAGTACTTC.

This chain joins TRBV2 and TRBJ2-5; tentatively, D is TRBD2 (6 bases). Germline V gene lookup returns CDR1 SNHLY and CDR2 FYNNEI. The CDR3 length is 14 residues. With 5 bases removed from V and 7 bases from J, the gap between germline ends came to 17 bases. In DNA, the CDR3 is TGTGCCAGCAGTCCTTTAACTAGCTTAGGGACCCAGTACTTC. This encodes CASSPLTSLGTQYF.

The chain couples TRBV7-9 to TRBJ2-2; D is possibly TRBD1 or TRBD2 (6 bases each). Trimming pared 11 bases from V and 0 bases from J, leaving 10 bases between. The CDR3 sequence is 13 residues long. Looked up from germline, CDR1 is SEHNR and CDR2 is FQNEAQ (reference sequence). The CDR3 loop reads CAPGAANTGELFF. In DNA form, the CDR3 reads TGTGCCCCGGGGGCTGCGAACACCGGGGAGCTGTTTTTT.

The V and J genes are TRBV5-1 and TRBJ1-6; D possibly corresponds to TRBD1 (5 bases). The ends were cut back, 4 bases at V and 9 bases at J, with 11 bases in the middle. The CDR3 spans 13 residues. CDR1 and CDR2 from the germline V gene are SGHRS and YFSETQ. CDR3: CASSDSGGSPLHF. CDR3 nucleotides: TGCGCCAGCAGCGACTCTGGGGGTTCACCCCTCCACTTT.

The chain recombines TRBV4-1 with TRBJ1-3; unclear D gene. The CDR3 runs to 20 residues. CDR1 is MGHRA, CDR2 YSYEKL, per germline. V was cut by 0 bases and J by 0 bases, with 21 bases left in between. CDR3 protein: CASSQDPKSSFFSSGNTIYF. The CDR3 coding sequence is TGCGCCAGCAGCCAAGATCCGAAGTCTTCCTTTTTTTCCTCTGGAAACACCATATATTTT.